The 19 T cell receptor beta chains below come from one sample, sequenced in a study of blood T cell repertoires in COVID-19. Assay: immunoSEQ multiplex PCR; the TCRdb copy retains only in-frame clones and omits some. The table lists some 120,000 clones, 84% of them singletons. Sequencing input: peripheral blood. Receptors were obtained from a woman in her thirties who had recovered from COVID-19.

This clone was recorded only once. V is TRBV6-5 and J is TRBJ1-1, with D possibly TRBD1 on 6 matching bases. Trimming removed 10 bases at V and 4 bases at J, with 19 bases between. Germline V lookup: CDR1 MNHEY, CDR2 SVGAGI. The CDR3 runs to 14 residues. CDR3 sequence (DNA): TGTGCCACCCTAAAACAGGGAACAACCACTGAAGCTTTCTTT. Translating gives CATLKQGTTTEAFF.

The chain links TRBV10-3 to TRBJ1-3, with 8 positions matching TRBD1. After removal of 4 bases from V and 0 bases from J, the junction contained 11 bases not matched to a gene. CDR3 length equals 18 residues. Looked up from germline, CDR1 is ENHRY and CDR2 is SYGVKD. The CDR3 DNA is TGTGCCATCAGTGGACAGGGGACCGGTTATCTCTCTGGAAACACCATATATTTT. Protein: CAISGQGTGYLSGNTIYF.

This rearrangement joins TRBV20-1 to TRBJ1-1; D is undetermined. V was shortened by 3 bases and J by 7 bases, with 18 bases between the two germline ends. Germline CDR1 reads DFQATT; CDR2 reads SNEGSKA (reference sequence). There are 14 residues in the CDR3. The CDR3 here is CSASNLGGPGEAFF. CDR3 nucleotides: TGCAGTGCTAGTAACTTGGGAGGGCCGGGTGAAGCTTTCTTT.

The sample holds many counts of this clone. The rearrangement joins TRBV12-3 or TRBV12-4 to TRBJ1-1; D remains ambiguous. The CDR3 is 12 residues long. The germline V and J ends were trimmed by 3 bases and 7 bases, with 9 bases remaining between them. CDR3 loop: CASSLGANEAFF. CDR3 sequence (DNA): TGTGCCAGCAGTTTGGGAGCCAATGAAGCTTTCTTT.

The chain uses TRBV18 and TRBJ1-5; no clear D gene. Germline V lookup: CDR1 KGHSH, CDR2 LQKENI. This CDR3 is 16 amino acids long. Trimming took off 2 bases at V and 0 bases at J, with 11 bases between the two ends. In DNA form, the CDR3 reads TGTGCCAGCTCACCAATCACAGTCTATAGCAATCAGCCCCAGCATTTT. Protein: CASSPITVYSNQPQHF. The entire variable domain, with the rest obtained from reference TRBV18 and TRBJ1-5, is as follows: NAGVMQNPRHLVRRRGQEARLRCSPMKGHSHVYWYRQLPEEGLKFMVYLQKENIIDESGMPKERFSAEFPKEGPSILRIQQVVRGDSAAYFCASSPITVYSNQPQHFGDGTRLSIL.

This clone was observed a few times. The chain couples TRBV19 to TRBJ2-1; 7 positions agree with TRBD1. In germline, CDR1 is LNHDA, CDR2 SQIVND (reference sequence). The CDR3 loop spans 14 amino acids. V lost 3 bases to trimming and J lost 7 bases; unmatched junction nucleotides: 6. In DNA, the CDR3 is TGTGCCAGTAGTATTTGGGGACAGAAAAATGAGCAGTTCTTC. Translated: CASSIWGQKNEQFF.

This clone appeared once. V is TRBV18 and J is TRBJ2-7; 11 nucleotides agree with TRBD1. V lost 5 bases to trimming and J lost 6 bases; unmatched junction nucleotides: 9. CDR1 is KGHSH, CDR2 LQKENI, per germline. The CDR3 has 15 residues. CDR3 bases: TGTGCCAGCTCATTCACCGGGACAGGGGGTTCCGAGCAGTACTTC. It translates to CASSFTGTGGSEQYF.

J is TRBJ2-3 and V is TRBV11-2, with 7 bases fitting TRBD2. Germline CDR1 reads SGHAT; CDR2 reads FQNNGV. After removal of 5 bases from V and 14 bases from J, the junction contained 22 bases not matched to a gene. This CDR3 comprises 16 residues. CDR3 sequence (DNA): TGTGCCAGCAGCCGCGGGATGGAAGGGAGGGGACGGCCGCCGTATTTT. Protein sequence: CASSRGMEGRGRPPYF.

The chain recombines TRBV27 with TRBJ2-7; maybe TRBD1 (6 bases). V was pared by 4 bases and J by 4 bases, with 17 bases between. CDR1 and CDR2 (germline): MNHEY, SMNVEV (reference sequence). The CDR3 has 15 residues. The CDR3 loop is CASSSSTGSIYEQYF. The CDR3 region has the DNA TGTGCCAGCAGTTCATCGACAGGCTCGATTTACGAGCAGTACTTC.

This chain connects TRBV9 to TRBJ2-1, with 12 nucleotides matching TRBD2. Germline CDR1 reads SGDLS; CDR2 reads YYNGEE. The ends lost 4 bases at V and 8 bases at J; junction bases unmatched: 10. This CDR3 is built from 16 residues. Here the CDR3 reads CASSPHLAGGPHEQFF. The CDR3 DNA is TGTGCCAGCAGCCCTCACCTAGCGGGGGGGCCTCATGAGCAGTTCTTC.

The rearrangement joins TRBV7-8 to TRBJ2-5; the D gene is possibly TRBD2 (6 bases). The CDR3 has 15 amino acids. Germline V gives CDR1 SGHVS, CDR2 FQNEAQ. Trimming stripped 7 bases from V and 1 base from J, with 16 bases between. CDR3 coding DNA: TGTGCCAGCAACACCGCGGAGGGCCCCCAAGAGACCCAGTACTTC. Its protein is CASNTAEGPQETQYF.

Here the CDR3 DNA reads TGTGCCAGCAGCCAAGATGGGACTAGCTTCACCGGGGAGCTGTTTTTT. This codes for CASSQDGTSFTGELFF. This sequence joins TRBV4-2 and TRBJ2-2, with 9 positions matching TRBD2. This CDR3 is 16 amino acids long. Germline V gene data show CDR1 as LGHNA and CDR2 as YNFKEQ. Trimming cost V 0 bases and J 4 bases; bases outside gene matches: 3.

The chain joins TRBV27 to TRBJ2-5; D might be TRBD1 (5 bases). Germline V gene lookup returns CDR1 MNHEY and CDR2 SMNVEV (reference sequence). CDR3 length: 15 amino acids. V lost 3 bases to trimming and J lost 0 bases, with 11 bases between them. The CDR3 DNA sequence: TGTGCCAGCAGTTTGGGGCAGGTGTACCAAGAGACCCAGTACTTC. Its protein is CASSLGQVYQETQYF.

This chain joins TRBV15 and TRBJ2-1; 7 bases are shared with TRBD2. CDR1 is LNHNV and CDR2 is YYDKDF in the germline V gene (reference sequence). With 0 bases clipped from V and 6 bases from J, the junction kept 5 bases outside the gene matches. The CDR3 sequence is 15 residues long. CDR3: CATSRDWGRGNEQFF. The CDR3 DNA sequence: TGTGCCACCAGCAGAGATTGGGGGAGGGGCAATGAGCAGTTCTTC.

This rearrangement joins TRBV15 to TRBJ2-2, with 12 bases lining up with TRBD2. Germline CDR1 is LNHNV and CDR2 is YYDKDF (reference sequence). This CDR3 region has 20 residues. J was trimmed by 4 bases and V by 5 bases; bases with no gene match: 17. The CDR3 region has the DNA TGTGCCACCAGCGGAGGTGGACTAGCGGGGCGTCGAGGTGGCACCGGGGAGCTGTTTTTT. It encodes CATSGGGLAGRRGGTGELFF. The full variable domain, with the rest looked up from reference TRBV15 and TRBJ2-2, is DAMVIQNPRYQVTQFGKPVTLSCSQTLNHNVMYWYQQKSSQAPKLLFHYYDKDFNNEADTPDNFQSRRPNTSFCFLDIRSPGLGDTAMYLCATSGGGLAGRRGGTGELFFGEGSRLTVL.

This clone has a single count. This chain links TRBV12-3 or TRBV12-4 with TRBJ1-2, with a weak D call TRBD1 (5 bases). The CDR3 totals 13 residues. Trimming removed 3 bases from V and 1 base from J, with 6 bases in between. The chain's CDR3 is CASSLTVNYGYTF. In DNA form, the CDR3 reads TGTGCCAGCAGTTTGACAGTTAACTATGGCTACACCTTC.

This clone turned up a few times. This sequence joins TRBV14 and TRBJ2-7; perhaps TRBD1 as D (5 bases). The germline V gene has CDR1 SGHDN and CDR2 FVKESK. The CDR3 totals 12 residues. V lost 5 bases and J lost 4, with 9 bases in between. The CDR3 DNA is TGTGCCAGCAGCGGGGCCAGTTACGAGCAGTACTTC. Its protein is CASSGASYEQYF.

This clone has at least ten counts. V gene TRBV28 combines with J gene TRBJ1-1, with 8 bases aligning to TRBD1. Germline loops: CDR1 MDHEN, CDR2 SYDVKM. The CDR3 spans 15 residues. Losses at the gene ends were 2 bases for V and 6 bases for J; bases not matched to a gene: 8. CDR3 DNA: TGTGCCAGCAGTTTAGCCAGGGGGCTAACCCCTGAAGCTTTCTTT. It is translated as CASSLARGLTPEAFF.

This clone was seen more than once but under ten times. V and J are TRBV6-6 and TRBJ1-1; D possibly corresponds to TRBD1 (5 bases). The CDR3 consists of 12 residues. The V and J ends lost 7 bases and 11 bases respectively, with 17 bases between them. From germline, CDR1 is MNHNY and CDR2 SVGAGI (reference sequence). CDR3 region: CASTLSRDDAFF. In nucleotides, the CDR3 is TGTGCCAGCACACTAAGCAGGGATGATGCTTTCTTT.